The entry that follows covers one TCR beta chain sequence. Its specificity is not known. Distinct nucleotide sequences in the sample also encode this CDR3. The targeted sequencing depth was 1 in 200,000 to 1 in 1 million T cells. TCRdb keeps only in-frame clones here, not all; method: immunoSEQ multiplex PCR. The sample yields 250,000 to 350,000 clones, approximately 76% seen once. Looked up from germline, CDR1 is SGHTA and CDR2 is FQGNSA. This CDR3 is built from 14 residues. V was clipped by 0 bases and J by 4 bases, with 7 bases between them. The source of the sample is a study of cytotoxic CD8 clonotypes in ibrutinib-treated CLL. General study results and limits: Having risen at ibrutinib response, clonality had fallen back toward baseline by progression. Starting clonality was above that of age-matched healthy donors and tracked circulating CD8+ T-cell counts.

The chain is built from TRBV7-2 and TRBJ2-1, with a possible D match to TRBD1 (5 bases). This TCR was sampled from a human donor with chronic lymphocytic leukemia. Sequenced material: PBMCs, taken at disease progression, from a patient treated with ibrutinib. This CDR3 is CASSLAGPYNEQFF. DNA of the CDR3: TGTGCCAGCAGCTTAGCGGGGCCTTACAATGAGCAGTTCTTC. The full variable domain, completed using reference TRBV7-2 and TRBJ2-1, is GAGVSQSPSNKVTEKGKDVELRCDPISGHTALYWYRQSLGQGLEFLIYFQGNSAPDKSGLPSDRFSAERTGGSVSTLTIQRTQQEDSAVYLCASSLAGPYNEQFFGPGTRLTVL.